What follows are 19 T cell receptor beta chains derived from one specimen sequenced in a study of T cell repertoires in cytomegalovirus infection. TCRdb processed the reads anew with MiXCR; each CDR3 protein has one entry. The sample holds over 120,000 distinct CDR3 sequences, around 30% seen once. The antigens these receptors bind are not known. The sequenced sample was CD8+ T cells from cultured PBMCs, obtained from culture after CMV antigen stimulation. These receptors were collected from a human donor in good health (CMV status not recorded). Some clones in this sample may be carry-over from other donors' samples.

The chain combines TRBV2 with TRBJ1-5; 7 bases agree with TRBD1. This CDR3 is 14 amino acids long. Germline-derived CDR1 and CDR2 are SNHLY and FYNNEI. The V segment lost 7 bases and the J segment 4 bases; nucleotides outside the gene matches: 7. The DNA of the CDR3 is TGTGCCAGCACCCAAGACAGGGTTAATCAGCCCCAGCATTTT. It translates to CASTQDRVNQPQHF. Drawing the rest from reference TRBV2 and TRBJ1-5, the complete variable domain is EPEVTQTPSHQVTQMGQEVILRCVPISNHLYFYWYRQILGQKVEFLVSFYNNEISEKSEIFDDQFSVERPDGSNFTLKIRSTKLEDSAMYFCASTQDRVNQPQHFGDGTRLSIL.

The gene calls are TRBV11-3 and TRBJ2-7, with 7 bases fitting TRBD2. Germline lookup yields CDR1 SGHNT and CDR2 YENEEA. V dropped 3 bases and J dropped 9; count of bases not matched to a gene: 8. The CDR3 length is 13 residues. For the CDR3, the DNA is TGTGCCAGCAGCTTCGGCGGGGGTGGGCTGCAGTACTTC. This translates into CASSFGGGGLQYF.

The chain recombines TRBV7-9 with TRBJ2-7; D uncertain. The ends were cut back, 1 base at V and 7 bases at J, with 11 bases in the middle. CDR1 and CDR2 (germline): SEHNR, FQNEAQ (reference sequence). The CDR3 contains 13 residues. The CDR3 reads CASSLGPGLEQYF. DNA for the CDR3: TGTGCCAGCAGCTTAGGGCCCGGTTTGGAGCAGTACTTC.

This clonotype has only a few counts. The genes are TRBV4-1 and TRBJ2-7; no clear D gene. The V and J ends lost 3 bases and 2 bases respectively, with 8 bases between them. CDR1 MGHRA and CDR2 YSYEKL come from the germline V gene. This CDR3 comprises 13 residues. The CDR3 loop reads CASSQLQAYEQYF. For the CDR3, the DNA is TGCGCCAGCAGCCAGCTTCAGGCCTACGAGCAGTACTTC.

The CDR3 DNA reads as TGTGCCAGCAGTTCCCGACTAGCGGGAGATTACAATGAGCAGTTCTTC. It translates to CASSSRLAGDYNEQFF. The chain couples TRBV12-3 or TRBV12-4 to TRBJ2-1, with 12 bases that match TRBD2. The CDR3 runs 16 residues. Germline trimming cut 4 bases from V and 4 bases from J; bases unmatched to any gene: 5.

The chain employs TRBV12-3 or TRBV12-4 and TRBJ2-3; D could derive from TRBD1 or TRBD2 (5 bases each). V lost 5 bases to trimming and J lost 5 bases, with 20 bases between them. CDR3 size: 16 residues. This chain's CDR3 is CASSPRRGRFGDTQYF. The CDR3 DNA reads TGTGCCAGCAGTCCCCGCCGGGGCCGGTTTGGAGATACGCAGTATTTT.

The rearrangement links TRBV27 to TRBJ1-2; D is perhaps TRBD1 (5 bases). The germline V gene encodes CDR1 MNHEY and CDR2 SMNVEV (reference sequence). The CDR3 extends over 16 amino acids. V was trimmed by 3 bases and J by 2 bases, leaving 16 bases between them. The CDR3 reads CASSFFSSRVNYGYTF. Here the CDR3 DNA reads TGTGCCAGCAGTTTTTTTTCGTCCAGGGTCAACTATGGCTACACCTTC.

The chain joins TRBV6-5 to TRBJ2-2; D is uncertain. V dropped 3 bases and J dropped 5 bases, with 7 bases sitting between them. This CDR3 has 13 residues. Germline V lookup: CDR1 MNHEY, CDR2 SVGAGI. The CDR3 nucleotides are TGTGCCAGCAGTTATGGACGAACCGGGGAGCTGTTTTTT. As protein: CASSYGRTGELFF.

The rearrangement links TRBV6-1 to TRBJ1-2, with D uncertain. Trimming removed 8 bases at V and 4 bases at J, with 14 bases between. Germline V CDR1 and CDR2: MNHNS, SASEGT. This CDR3 contains 13 residues. CDR3 in amino acids: CASGDDGLYGYTF. CDR3 coding DNA: TGTGCCAGCGGGGATGACGGGCTCTATGGCTACACCTTC.

V gene TRBV28 combines with J gene TRBJ2-7; 8 positions agree with TRBD2. The V gene's germline CDR1 is MDHEN and CDR2 SYDVKM. This CDR3 has 14 residues. J lost 0 bases, V lost 7 bases, and 5 bases had no gene match. CDR3 amino acids: CASTTGTSSYEQYF. CDR3 nucleotide sequence: TGTGCCAGCACCACCGGGACTAGCTCCTACGAGCAGTACTTC.

This clonotype came up a few times. The rearrangement uses TRBV12-3 or TRBV12-4 and TRBJ1-1; no definite D call. V shed 4 bases and J shed 0 bases, with 9 bases lying between them. The CDR3 extends over 14 amino acids. The CDR3 sequence: CASSSGRLNTEAFF. The CDR3 bases are TGTGCCAGCAGTTCAGGACGGCTGAACACTGAAGCTTTCTTT.

This clonotype was recorded a few times. The CDR3 DNA sequence: TGTGCCAGCAGCTTCGCCTTGAGGGGCGGACCTGAAGCTTTCTTT. This translates into CASSFALRGGPEAFF. The chain carries TRBV5-5 and TRBJ1-1; D possibly corresponds to TRBD1 (5 bases). The CDR3 spans 15 residues. The V end was cut by 2 bases, the J end by 6 bases, with 17 bases between. The V gene's germline CDR1 is SGHKS and CDR2 YYEKEE (reference sequence).

The V gene is TRBV7-9, the J gene TRBJ1-2; D is uncertain. Germline assignment: CDR1 SEHNR and CDR2 FQNEAQ (reference sequence). The length of the CDR3 is 11 residues. Between the trimmed V and J ends, which lost 5 bases and 8 bases, there was a span of 9 bases. CDR3 coding DNA: TGTGCCAGCAGCCCCACGGCCGGCTACACCTTC. Protein sequence: CASSPTAGYTF.

This clonotype occurred a few times. V is TRBV5-6 and J is TRBJ1-2; D gene uncertain. The CDR3 runs to 14 residues. Trimming pared 3 bases from V and 6 bases from J, leaving 15 bases between. Germline V gene data show CDR1 as SGHDT and CDR2 as YYEEEE. CDR3 amino acids: CASSSGPQWDGYTF. The CDR3 DNA follows: TGTGCCAGCAGCTCCGGGCCTCAGTGGGATGGCTACACCTTC.

This clonotype was observed at least ten times. CDR3 nucleotide sequence: TGTGCCAGTAGTCCAACAACTTATCAGCCCCAGCATTTT. Its translation: CASSPTTYQPQHF. The chain employs TRBV19 and TRBJ1-5; unclear D gene. The length of the CDR3 is 13 residues. Germline CDR1 LNHDA, CDR2 SQIVND (reference sequence). Deletions cut 5 bases from V and 5 bases from J, with 10 bases between.

The chain is built from TRBV7-9 and TRBJ1-5, with 7 bases matching TRBD1. Germline V gene lookup returns CDR1 SEHNR and CDR2 FQNEAQ (reference sequence). The V gene end was trimmed by 5 bases and the J gene end by 2 bases; junction bases not matched to a gene: 9. The CDR3 spans 16 residues. CDR3 residues: CASSPGQSGGNQPQHF. CDR3 nucleotides: TGTGCCAGCAGCCCGGGACAGTCGGGCGGCAATCAGCCCCAGCATTTT.

In its sample, this clonotype was seen many times. The chain carries TRBV19 and TRBJ1-1; D not resolved. The CDR3 totals 13 residues. The V end was cut by 5 bases, the J end by 5 bases, with 12 bases between. The germline CDR1 and CDR2 sequences are LNHDA and SQIVND (reference sequence). The CDR3 DNA reads TGTGCCAGTAGTGAGGGAAGCAGGACTGAAGCTTTCTTT. It translates to CASSEGSRTEAFF.

Only one count was recorded for this clonotype. The chain is built from TRBV27 and TRBJ1-6; the match to TRBD1 covers 12 bases. Trimming at V came to 10 bases and at J to 8 bases, leaving 3 bases not matched to a gene. Germline values: CDR1 MNHEY, CDR2 SMNVEV (reference sequence). This CDR3 is 13 amino acids long. CDR3 amino acids: CATGDRGHSPLHF. DNA for the CDR3: TGTGCCACCGGGGACAGGGGGCATTCACCCCTCCACTTT.

V and J are TRBV7-6 and TRBJ1-2; D is unresolved. The CDR3 totals 16 residues. Trimming cost V 0 bases and J 7 bases, with 18 bases left between them. Germline lookup yields CDR1 SGHVS and CDR2 FNYEAQ. The CDR3 bases are TGTGCCAGCAGCTTAGCTCGGACTGCTCTTGTGAGTGGCTACACCTTC. It encodes CASSLARTALVSGYTF. The full variable domain, completed using reference TRBV7-6 and TRBJ1-2, is GAGVSQSPRYKVTKRGQDVALRCDPISGHVSLYWYRQALGQGPEFLTYFNYEAQQDKSGLPNDRFSAERPEGSISTLTIQRTEQRDSAMYRCASSLARTALVSGYTFGSGTRLTVV.